A selection of T cell receptor beta chains follows, all from one sample in a study of T cell repertoires in cytomegalovirus infection. TCRdb itself ran the reads through MiXCR, one entry per CDR3 protein. The data contain approximately 260,000 distinct CDR3 sequences, approximately 22% of them seen just once; the ten biggest clones take up roughly a fifth. Antigens for these TCRs are unknown. This specimen was cultured PBMCs, taken from culture after CMV antigen stimulation. All receptors come from a human donor in good health (CMV status not recorded). Some clones in this sample may be carry-over from other donors' samples. Each CDR3 is given without its conserved first and last residue. Size is omitted from some rows. Given values are once, few, many or a class for expanded clones.

v_call	j_call	clone_size	cdr3_aa
TRBV7-6	TRBJ2-1	many	ASSSYWEGRNEQF
TRBV24-1	TRBJ2-3	few	ATAGTSMDTQY
TRBV19	TRBJ2-7	few	ASSIEASGSYEQY
TRBV12-3/TRBV12-4	TRBJ1-1	many	ASSPWVATEAF
TRBV7-2	TRBJ2-1	-	ASSGTSGNYNEQF
TRBV11-2	TRBJ2-3	few	ASSPPREGRTDTQY
TRBV6-6	TRBJ2-1	-	ASSPGTSGEQF
TRBV7-2	TRBJ2-1	-	ASSLDRRRNEQF
TRBV7-6	TRBJ1-3	-	ASSSGGTIY
TRBV7-2	TRBJ2-2	-	ASSPRTSGRFGELF
TRBV11-2	TRBJ1-5	few	ASSRGASQPQH
TRBV7-2	TRBJ1-6	many	ASSPHRWPLH
TRBV6-2/TRBV6-3	TRBJ2-2	few	ASRTIRGRQTNTGELF
TRBV4-1	TRBJ1-1	-	ATRGLLRGTEAF
TRBV19	TRBJ2-2	few	ASSMTQGRTGELF
TRBV12-3/TRBV12-4	TRBJ2-1	-	ASSIRLGRDEQF
TRBV6-5	TRBJ1-2	-	ASSSDGQGTGGYT
TRBV6-2/TRBV6-3	TRBJ1-1	-	ASSPGGQPNTEAF
TRBV7-2	TRBJ2-1	many	ASSLARTSGYNEQF
TRBV4-1	TRBJ1-4	-	ASSQVGGLNEKLF
TRBV4-1	TRBJ2-5	few	ASSLTRVAGVEETQY
TRBV29-1	TRBJ1-1	-	SASPDGMNTEAF
TRBV19	TRBJ1-3	few	ASSWSDFGNTIY
TRBV7-2	TRBJ1-4	-	ASSSRDRVNEKLF
TRBV10-2	TRBJ2-7	few	ASSENGPYEQY
TRBV11-1	TRBJ1-1	-	ASSLGTGYEAF
TRBV7-9	TRBJ2-2	-	ASSLDPGLAGATGELF
TRBV24-1	TRBJ1-2	many	ATSDTARAAGYT
TRBV5-1	TRBJ1-3	-	ASSLEPGLNTIY
TRBV5-4	TRBJ1-3	-	ASSLDVGNTIY